This TCR beta chain comes out of a study of identical twins. The CDR3 length is 14 residues. The junction had 8 bases not matched to a gene; V was cut back by 4 bases and J by 13 bases. Germline loops: CDR1 MNHNS, CDR2 SASEGT. cDNA carried unique molecular identifiers, and a universal primer site was added by template switching. Each CDR3 protein gets one entry after TCRdb re-called the 5' RACE reads with MiXCR. The table includes 500,000 to 650,000 distinct CDR3 sequences, approximately 20% detected once. Only a few counts were recorded for this clonotype. Its antigen is unidentified. General observations from the study: Not following the same donors, the study drew its conclusions from cross-sectional statistical analysis. Clonotypes of the beta chain that were abundant in cord blood carried fewer insertions (memory repertoires showed none).

This sample was shared with a second study, whose subject was yellow fever vaccine responses in identical twins. This second study says: Reportedly, twins' vaccine T cell responses looked partly convergent and partly personalized.

The J gene is TRBJ1-6, the V gene TRBV6-1; 9 nucleotides agree with TRBD1. The receptor's source is a woman under 30 in good health. The specimen was CD4+ T cells sorted from blood. This CDR3 is CASSGPDRGPPLHF. Here the CDR3 DNA reads TGTGCCAGCAGTGGGCCGGACAGGGGACCTCCCCTCCACTTT.